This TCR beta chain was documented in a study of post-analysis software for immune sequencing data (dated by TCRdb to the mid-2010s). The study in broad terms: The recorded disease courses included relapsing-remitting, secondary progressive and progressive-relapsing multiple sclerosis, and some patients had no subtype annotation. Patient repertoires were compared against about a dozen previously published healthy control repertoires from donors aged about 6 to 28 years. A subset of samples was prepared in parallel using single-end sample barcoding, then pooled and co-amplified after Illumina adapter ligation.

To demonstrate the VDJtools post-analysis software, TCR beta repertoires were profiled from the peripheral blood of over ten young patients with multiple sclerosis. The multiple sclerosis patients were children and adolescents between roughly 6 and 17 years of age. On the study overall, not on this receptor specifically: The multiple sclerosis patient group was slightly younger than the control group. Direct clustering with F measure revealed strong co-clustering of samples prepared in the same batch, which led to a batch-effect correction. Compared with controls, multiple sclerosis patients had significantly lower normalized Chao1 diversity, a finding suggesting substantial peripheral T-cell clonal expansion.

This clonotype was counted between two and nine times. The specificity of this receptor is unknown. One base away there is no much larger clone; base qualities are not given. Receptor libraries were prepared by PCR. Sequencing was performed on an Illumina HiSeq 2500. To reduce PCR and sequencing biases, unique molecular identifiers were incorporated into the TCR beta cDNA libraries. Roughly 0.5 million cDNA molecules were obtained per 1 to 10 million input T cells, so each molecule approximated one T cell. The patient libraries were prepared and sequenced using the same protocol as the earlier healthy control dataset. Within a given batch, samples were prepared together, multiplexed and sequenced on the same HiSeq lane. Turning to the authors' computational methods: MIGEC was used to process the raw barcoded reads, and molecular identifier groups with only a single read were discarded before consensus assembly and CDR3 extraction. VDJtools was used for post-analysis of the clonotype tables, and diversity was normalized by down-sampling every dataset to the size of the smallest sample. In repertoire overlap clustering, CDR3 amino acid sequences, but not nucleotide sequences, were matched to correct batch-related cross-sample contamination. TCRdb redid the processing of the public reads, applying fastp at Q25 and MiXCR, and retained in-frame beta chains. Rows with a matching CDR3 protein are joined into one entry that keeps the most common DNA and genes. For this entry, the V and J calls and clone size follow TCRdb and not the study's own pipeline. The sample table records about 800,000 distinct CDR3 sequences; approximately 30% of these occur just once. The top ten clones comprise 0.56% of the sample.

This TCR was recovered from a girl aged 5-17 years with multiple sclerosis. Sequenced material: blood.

The sequenced DNA: TGCAGCGTTGAGCCGTACGGACAGGACAGACCTTTAGGTACGCAGTTCTTC. Translated, it reads CSVEPYGQDRPLGTQFF. The chain is encoded by TRBV29-1 joined to TRBJ2-1; 7 junctional bases match TRBD1. Trimming removed 3 bases from V and 12 bases from J; the gene matches leave 23 bases unexplained. The CDR3, from cysteine to phenylalanine, totals 17 residues. Only the CDR3 part of the read is kept: 51 bases, read in frame from the first base. The germline V gene yields SQVTM for CDR1 and ANQGSEA for CDR2.